What follows describes a single T cell receptor beta chain. The table lists this clonotype with many counts. Its specific antigen is unknown. The sample holds no much larger clone one base away, and base qualities are not on file. The CDR3 has 15 amino acids, counting the end cysteine and phenylalanine. Here the CDR3 DNA is all that survives: 45 bases in frame from base 1. V sheds 2 bases and J sheds 7 bases, leaving 16 bases between their ends. From a lookup of the germline V gene, CDR1 and CDR2 are SGHRS and YFSETQ. Preparation of the library involved 5' RACE. The sequencer listed for this sample is Illumina HiSeq 2000. Template switching added a universal primer binding site, and the final cDNA carried a unique molecular identifier that allowed TCR cDNA molecules to be counted accurately. First-strand cDNA for TCR alpha and beta chains was synthesized from specific primers in the conserved constant-segment region. Each cDNA library was double barcoded, with a SMART-Mk sample barcode plus Illumina barcodes, to control for contamination. TruSeq adapter sequences, together with Illumina sample barcodes, were added in two successive PCR steps. The Illumina HiSeq platform was used with custom primers to sequence TCR alpha and beta cDNA libraries. The original methods were these. Raw reads were processed with MiGEC to extract unique molecular identifiers, and MiXCR was used to determine CDR3 positions. For each individual, recombination models were inferred using an EM algorithm with the repgenHMM and IGoR tools. The tcR package in R was used for shared clonotype analysis, with sharing normalized by the product of cloneset sizes. Out-of-frame nonproductive sequences were analyzed to study raw recombination free of thymic and clonal selection effects. TCRdb handled the public reads itself, with Q25 trimming in fastp and clone calling in MiXCR, and kept productive beta chains. CDR3 protein duplicates are merged, each entry listing the most common genes and DNA. TCRdb's processing, not the authors', yielded these V and J calls. Here the sample has roughly 230,000 distinct CDR3 sequences; around 8% occur a single time. Together, the top ten hold less than 4% of the sample.

The data are from a study of identical twins (dated by TCRdb to the mid-2010s). Broadly, across the study: To test whether fetal clonotypes persist, this study deep-sequenced TCR alpha and beta repertoires from monozygotic twins, from unrelated adults of various ages, and from cord blood. To rule out contamination, replicate twin experiments were performed at different times with different library preparation protocols.

Study-level results and caveats: Compared with coincidental sharing between unrelated individuals, out-of-frame TCR alpha sequences shared between twins had an excess of sequences with low generation probability. Excess twin sharing in beta out-of-frame sequences was weaker because fewer shared sequences lowered the signal-to-noise ratio. Zero-insertion analyses could be partly confounded by invariant T cells such as MAIT and iNKT, though diverse VJ usage argued against such confounding for most clonotypes. Abundant cord blood beta clonotypes carried fewer insertions; young adult naive repertoires showed a weaker similar trend, while memory repertoires showed none. In monozygotic twins, recombination models systematically underestimated out-of-frame TCR alpha sharing, but the models matched the sharing seen between unrelated individuals. Conclusions relied on cross-sectional statistical analysis, since the same donors could not be followed over many years.

Every donor was a healthy Caucasian. The twin cohort comprised three pairs of female monozygotic twins, all aged about 18 to 30 years. CD4+ and CD8+ T cell populations were isolated with positive isolation kits from Invitrogen. These same data were also listed under a study on yellow fever vaccine responses in identical twins. That second publication adds: The authors reported that the T cell response to vaccination in identical twins appeared partly convergent and partly personalized. Focusing on identical twins, the study followed the T cell clones that responded to the vaccine, and did so with precision.

The material sequenced was CD8+ T cells sorted from blood. This sequence uses TRBV5-1 and TRBJ2-1; possibly the D gene is TRBD1, per 6 matching bases. This clonotype was obtained from a woman aged 18-29 years in good health. The CDR3 loop reads CASSLLEGVRNEQFF. The nucleotide sequence reads as follows: TGCGCCAGCAGCTTACTCGAGGGGGTTCGGAATGAGCAGTTCTTC.